The T cell receptor beta chain described here comes from a study of PD-1 blockade in classical Hodgkin lymphoma (dated by TCRdb to about 2020). For the study in its entirety: Nivolumab dosing was 3 mg/kg intravenously every 2 weeks, continuing until either disease progression or unacceptable toxicity. To define a peripheral blood immune signature of response to PD-1 blockade in classical Hodgkin lymphoma, the study combined TCR beta sequencing with CyTOF.

Details on this clone: The specificity of this receptor is unknown. There are no base qualities to consult, and no much larger clone falls within one base.

The time point label on this specimen signifies: cycle 4 day 1 (C4D1), after around six weeks of nivolumab. Relapse after autologous stem cell transplantation had occurred in all trial patients, and cohorts A, B and C were distinguished by prior brentuximab vedotin exposure. The trial cohort comprised 60 or so patients with relapsed/refractory classical Hodgkin lymphoma whose best overall responses were complete response, partial response or progressive disease. Single-agent nivolumab was administered to trial patients in the multi-cohort phase II CheckMate 205 trial. An independent review committee assessed best overall response by applying the 2007 International Working Group response criteria. PBMCs from the trial were collected at three points: immediately before nivolumab initiation (C1D1), and during therapy at cycle 2 day 1 and cycle 4 day 1. After peripheral blood was drawn into 8 mL Vacutainer Cell Preparation Tubes, PBMCs were isolated by centrifugation and then cryopreserved.

Looking up the germline V gene yields CDR1 SNHLY and CDR2 FYNNEI. Inclusive of the bounding cysteine and phenylalanine, the CDR3 is 18 residues long. CDR3 DNA only is kept here, 54 bases in frame from base 1. The V end gives up 5 bases and the J end 6 bases, leaving 16 bases in the junction not matched to a gene. The full study reports these points: Among trial patients, those achieving complete response had baseline diversity similar to that of newly diagnosed patients, while diversity was significantly lower in partial responders and progressors. Lower diversity was seen in patients whose nivolumab began less than 1 year after ASCT, and these patients were left out of later analyses so that immune reconstitution would not confound the results. Baseline TCR diversity was reported as lower in newly diagnosed patients than in healthy donors, and lower still in relapsed/refractory patients. The study was restricted to a single clinical trial cohort, and the causes of repertoire differences, possibly disease activity or prior therapy, were left undefined. CD4+ but not CD8+ TCR diversity rose significantly by C4D1 (p=0.0027 vs p=0.16), most apparent in complete responders (p=0.02).

Genomic DNA was isolated using the Qiagen DNeasy kit from unsorted PBMCs as well as from negatively selected CD4+ and CD8+ fractions. TCR beta CDR3 regions were amplified by immunoSEQ multiplex PCR using primers annealing to V and J segments. A synthetic immune receptor repertoire was used to minimize amplification bias, and any remaining bias was removed computationally after sequencing. The original methods were these. Custom Python scripts were used to quantify repertoire diversity as the Shannon entropy index. Unsorted, CD4+ and CD8+ repertoires were examined separately, except in combined analyses, for which CD4+ and CD8+ sequences were merged in silico. A clone counted as expanded when the clone's frequency after treatment rose at least 2-fold relative to C1D1, and clones undetected at baseline were given a pseudocount of 0.5. Singleton clones were defined as clones with 0 or 1 copy at C1D1, and non-singleton clones were defined as clones with 2 or more copies. By matching protein sequences in sorted samples from the same patient, clones expanded in unsorted samples were annotated as CD4+, CD8+ or unknown. Wilcoxon tests on paired samples were used to test diversity changes from C1D1 to C4D1. Held by TCRdb, this immuneACCESS table contains in-frame sequences only and omits some clones. Under half of the omission traces to an unresolved V gene where checked; the cause of the rest is unknown. V, J and clone size reflect that table, while D and trimming were determined from the DNA. The sample data list around 60,000 clones, and about 90% of these were observed just once. The top ten hold 10% of the sample.

The chain is encoded by TRBV2 joined to TRBJ2-3; TRBD2 matches 11 bases in the middle. The origin of this receptor is a human donor with classical Hodgkin lymphoma. Source: peripheral blood mononuclear cells (PBMCs), taken before the fourth cycle of nivolumab. The CDR3 protein sequence reads: CASSYRIRLAGRVDTQYF. The DNA sequence follows: TGTGCCAGCAGTTACCGGATAAGACTAGCGGGGAGGGTTGATACGCAGTATTTT. With all but the CDR3 taken from the reference TRBV2 and TRBJ2-3 genes, the full variable domain is: EPEVTQTPSHQVTQMGQEVILRCVPISNHLYFYWYRQILGQKVEFLVSFYNNEISEKSEIFDDQFSVERPDGSNFTLKIRSTKLEDSAMYFCASSYRIRLAGRVDTQYFGPGTRLTVL.